A few counts support the clone carrying this T cell receptor (beta chain). As yet, its antigen is unknown. These data originate in a study of blood T cells in healthy people across ages. Germline V CDR1 and CDR2: MNHEY, SMNVEV (reference sequence). V was shortened by 3 bases and J by 5 bases, with 4 bases between the two germline ends. This CDR3 has 12 amino acids. Study-level points and caveats: Diversity of TCR beta per million T cells declined in a roughly linear way with age. Both naive CD4+ cell counts and diversity were greater in long-lived donors than in aged donors.

Then a second PCR, running roughly 7 to 11 cycles, was carried out with a sample-barcoded 5' primer and a J-beta primer mix. TCRdb processed the 5' RACE reads anew with MiXCR; each CDR3 protein has one entry. Among 750,000 to 1,000,000 distinct CDR3 sequences listed, under 35% were seen once. These data were also filed under a second study, of T cells of mothers and their children. That paper notes: Researchers report slightly higher, though non-significant, overlap in related mother-child pairs than in unrelated pairs. There was no detection of any persistent microchimeric T cell clones.

The rearrangement joins TRBV27 to TRBJ2-2, with D unresolved. This sequence was found in a woman in her thirties or forties in good health. The sequenced material came from blood. CDR3 protein: CASSFWTGELFF. As DNA, the CDR3 is TGTGCCAGCAGTTTTTGGACCGGGGAGCTGTTTTTT.